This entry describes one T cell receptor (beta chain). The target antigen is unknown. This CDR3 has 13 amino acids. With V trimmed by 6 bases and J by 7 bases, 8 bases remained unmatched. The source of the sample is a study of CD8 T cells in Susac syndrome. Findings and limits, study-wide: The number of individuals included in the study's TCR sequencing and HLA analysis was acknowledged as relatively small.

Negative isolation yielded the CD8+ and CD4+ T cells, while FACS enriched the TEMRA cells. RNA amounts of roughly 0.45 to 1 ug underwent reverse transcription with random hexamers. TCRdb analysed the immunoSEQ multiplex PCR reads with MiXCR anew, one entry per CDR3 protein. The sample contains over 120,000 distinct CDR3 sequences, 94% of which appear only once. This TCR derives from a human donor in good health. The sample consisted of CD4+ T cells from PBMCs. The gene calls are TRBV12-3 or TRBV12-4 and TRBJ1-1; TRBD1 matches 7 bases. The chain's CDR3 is CASSRLTGDEAFF. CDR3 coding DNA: TGTGCCAGCAGCCGACTCACAGGGGATGAAGCTTTCTTT.